Presented here are 11 T cell receptor beta chains from one specimen sequenced in a study of CD8 T cells in ankylosing spondylitis. Findings and limits, study-wide: Fewer than ten highly homologous variants made up a TCR beta motif, and this motif appeared characteristic of ankylosing spondylitis blood.

For these receptors, no antigen is known. TCRdb re-analysed the 5' RACE reads in MiXCR, keeping a single row per CDR3 protein. The sample contains about 540,000 distinct CDR3 sequences, roughly 13% of which appear only once. The specimen sequenced was blood, either unsorted or a sorted T cell fraction (not recorded which). These receptors came from a male donor with ankylosing spondylitis.

This clonotype has a single count. The chain couples TRBV20-1 to TRBJ1-2; D ambiguous. CDR3 length: 14 amino acids. Trimming left V 3 bases short and J 1 base short, with 12 bases between. Per germline, CDR1 DFQATT and CDR2 SNEGSKA (reference sequence). The CDR3 DNA sequence: TGCAGTGCTAGTGAACGGAGTCTTAACTATGGCTACACCTTC. Translated: CSASERSLNYGYTF.

This clonotype was counted ten times or more. The chain couples TRBV5-1 to TRBJ2-1; no clear D gene. Germline assignment: CDR1 SGHRS and CDR2 YFSETQ. Trimming left V 3 bases short and J 8 bases short, with 6 bases between. The CDR3 sequence is 11 residues long. This CDR3 is CASSSSYEQFF. The CDR3 DNA is TGCGCCAGCAGCTCGTCATATGAGCAGTTCTTC.

This clonotype was seen only a few times. The chain recombines TRBV18 with TRBJ2-5; D is undetermined. The CDR3 is 14 amino acids. Trimming pared 3 bases from V and 4 bases from J, leaving 12 bases between. The germline CDR1 and CDR2 sequences are KGHSH and LQKENI. Here the CDR3 DNA reads TGTGCCAGCTCACCTCCAAGTGGGCGAGAGACCCAGTACTTC. The encoded protein is CASSPPSGRETQYF.

The chain joins TRBV12-3 or TRBV12-4 to TRBJ2-4; 8 bases agree with TRBD1. The CDR3 covers 12 residues. J was trimmed by 8 bases and V by 6 bases; bases with no gene match: 3. This CDR3 is CASRTGGHIQYF. The CDR3 bases are TGTGCCAGCAGAACAGGGGGGCACATTCAGTACTTC.

There are many counts of this clonotype. The rearrangement uses TRBV6-1 and TRBJ1-1; D is uncertain. CDR1 and CDR2 (germline): MNHNS, SASEGT. The V end was cut by 8 bases, the J end by 1 base, with 5 bases between. The CDR3 is 11 residues long. For the CDR3, the DNA is TGTGCCAGCCTGAGGAACACTGAAGCTTTCTTT. Protein: CASLRNTEAFF.

The CDR3 nucleotides are TGCGCCAGCAGTTGGGGACAGACTAAGAACACTGAAGCTTTCTTT. It yields the protein CASSWGQTKNTEAFF. This chain joins TRBV5-1 and TRBJ1-1; 7 positions agree with TRBD1. V lost 5 bases to trimming and J lost 1 base; unmatched junction nucleotides: 8. Germline assignment: CDR1 SGHRS and CDR2 YFSETQ. The CDR3 has 15 residues.

The chain combines TRBV28 with TRBJ2-1; TRBD2 is a possible D gene (6 bases). The germline V and J ends were trimmed by 3 bases and 5 bases, with 11 bases remaining between them. This CDR3 has 14 amino acids. The V gene's germline CDR1 is MDHEN and CDR2 SYDVKM. The CDR3 spells CASSLSGGNNEQFF. DNA of the CDR3: TGTGCCAGCAGTTTGTCCGGGGGAAACAATGAGCAGTTCTTC.

This chain connects TRBV10-3 to TRBJ2-7; 8 nucleotides align to TRBD2. V shed 3 bases and J 2 bases; nucleotides not matched to a gene: 3. This CDR3 is 14 amino acids long. CDR1 is ENHRY, CDR2 SYGVKD, per germline. CDR3 sequence (DNA): TGTGCCATCAGTGATCCGGGACTAGCCTACGAGCAGTACTTC. Translating gives CAISDPGLAYEQYF.

This clonotype appeared a few times. The V and J genes are TRBV7-9 and TRBJ2-7; 7 bases fit TRBD1. This CDR3 region has 17 residues. Germline V gene sequence: CDR1 SEHNR, CDR2 FQNEAQ (reference sequence). Losses at the gene ends were 2 bases for V and 4 bases for J; bases not matched to a gene: 14. The DNA of the CDR3 is TGTGCCAGCAGCTTACCCCGATCCGACAGGGCACAGTACGAGCAGTACTTC. Its translation is CASSLPRSDRAQYEQYF.

This clonotype was observed at least ten times. In DNA, the CDR3 is TGCGCCAGCAGCTTGTGGGCCAAGGACGGTGGCTACACCTTC. It yields the protein CASSLWAKDGGYTF. This rearrangement joins TRBV5-1 to TRBJ1-2; D not certain. The length of the CDR3 is 14 residues. With 1 base removed from V and 7 bases from J, the gap between germline ends came to 14 bases. Germline CDR1 reads SGHRS; CDR2 reads YFSETQ.

V is TRBV20-1 and J is TRBJ1-5; 7 nucleotides align to TRBD1. The CDR3 extends over 15 amino acids. Per germline, CDR1 DFQATT and CDR2 SNEGSKA (reference sequence). V shed 0 bases, J shed 2 bases, and the junction held 4 bases outside the gene matches. CDR3 loop: CSARDARGGNQPQHF. CDR3 coding DNA: TGCAGTGCTAGAGATGCCAGGGGGGGCAATCAGCCCCAGCATTTT.